A selection of T cell receptor beta chains follows, all from one sample in a study of monozygotic twins with inflammatory bowel disease. From the 5' RACE reads, TCRdb lists one entry per CDR3 protein and no DNA. The sample has under 350,000 distinct CDR3 sequences; the top ten hold roughly 5.3%. The specimen sequenced was blood. The origin of the receptors is a human donor with ulcerative colitis or Crohn's disease, or a healthy co-twin of an affected twin (not recorded which). The CDR3 runs from the conserved cysteine through the conserved F or W.

j_call v_call cdr3_aa
TRBJ2-5 TRBV6-5 CASSYSARLRSWGGETQYF
TRBJ2-1 TRBV12-3/TRBV12-4 CASSFLLAGDYNEQFF
TRBJ2-5 TRBV29-1 CSVEPTSGKETQYF
TRBJ1-2 TRBV7-2 CASSQDLRGASVYGYTF
TRBJ1-2 TRBV6-1 CASTSGARGQGLRGYTF
TRBJ2-1 TRBV4-3 CASSLQQGYNEQFF
TRBJ2-6 TRBV9 CASSVDGDPGANVLTF
TRBJ2-4 TRBV11-1 CASSSPETGTRVAKNIQYF
TRBJ1-1 TRBV12-3/TRBV12-4 CDSSFRGKAITEAFF
TRBJ2-2 TRBV27 CAGSLANTGELFF
TRBJ2-1 TRBV12-3/TRBV12-4 CASSFGGGDYEQFF
TRBJ2-5 TRBV24-1 CATSDSLGRSLQETQYF
TRBJ1-1 TRBV20-1 CSALRGPGTEAFF
TRBJ2-2 TRBV19 CVTTGPGSAGELFF
TRBJ2-7 TRBV18 CASSPTTREQYF
TRBJ1-1 TRBV28 CASSLHPGLMNTEAFF
TRBJ1-6 TRBV24-1 CATSAPGVGSPLHF
TRBJ2-3 TRBV6-5 CASNSGGVSAQYF
TRBJ2-4 TRBV7-2 CASSFGGHIQYF
TRBJ2-3 TRBV19 CASSGRWGDTQYF
TRBJ2-2 TRBV12-3/TRBV12-4 CASRRGQTRAFGELFF
TRBJ2-5 TRBV27 CASRTASQETQYF
TRBJ2-7 TRBV5-1 CASSLESGSSYEQYF
TRBJ2-1 TRBV7-2 CASSLVLAGPTGEQFF
TRBJ2-1 TRBV29-1 CSSTGTTLNEQFF
TRBJ2-7 TRBV6-5 CASSYSMDRPDYEQYF
TRBJ2-5 TRBV7-3 CASSLNTQETQYF
TRBJ2-2 TRBV27 CASRQSGTGVTGELFF
TRBJ2-4 TRBV18 CASSPWDSRTKNIQYF
TRBJ2-1 TRBV12-3/TRBV12-4 CASSLPGPAAGNEQFF
TRBJ2-5 TRBV6-2/TRBV6-3 CAARASGGETQYF
TRBJ2-3 TRBV27 CASSHRQGATDTQYF
TRBJ2-5 TRBV6-2/TRBV6-3 CASSYSRTVLQETQYF
TRBJ2-1 TRBV3-1 CASSQEAGLGNEQFF
TRBJ2-1 TRBV2 CASRELAGGPNEQFF
TRBJ2-2 TRBV7-6 CASSLDGTGANTGELFF
TRBJ2-1 TRBV6-1 CASSKTAPGLVVYNEQFF
TRBJ2-5 TRBV18 CASSRRDGQETQYF
TRBJ2-7 TRBV2 CASRRETGSYEQYF
TRBJ1-2 TRBV29-1 CSVPLLGDRYGYTF
TRBJ2-7 TRBV10-3 CAISEPGQYEQYF
TRBJ1-6 TRBV18 CASSPKLRDSNSPLHF
TRBJ1-5 TRBV7-9 CASNADKGQPQHF
TRBJ2-1 TRBV24-1 CATSELGRGSYNEQFF
TRBJ2-1 TRBV18 CASLLQGAYYNEQFF
TRBJ2-1 TRBV6-6 CASSSSPSYNEQFF
TRBJ2-3 TRBV7-2 CASSLVARGRHTDTQYF
TRBJ1-3 TRBV6-2/TRBV6-3 CAAASGVSGNTIYF
TRBJ2-3 TRBV9 CASSDTSGRTDTQYF
TRBJ2-3 TRBV9 CASRPPVGDTDTQYF
TRBJ1-1 TRBV7-3 CASSLTHRAEAFF
TRBJ2-7 TRBV11-2 CASTETVIPGEQYF